This TCR beta chain is drawn from a study of T cell repertoires in cytomegalovirus infection. Overall study context: Public TCR beta signatures marked donors with CMV infection and the matching HLA. Whole-study findings and limits: What dominated the ex vivo response were HLA-C-restricted CMV-specific TCR beta clonotypes.

TCRdb re-called the reads through MiXCR, storing one row per CDR3 protein. The sample comprises about 130,000 distinct CDR3 sequences, roughly 9% of which are singletons, and roughly a tenth rests with the top ten. The V end was cut by 2 bases, the J end by 4 bases, with 15 bases between. The CDR3 contains 15 residues. In germline, CDR1 is MDHEN, CDR2 SYDVKM. Worth noting for this clonotype: What it binds is not known.

Sequencing input: PBMCs. The chain uses TRBV28 and TRBJ2-7; D is perhaps TRBD2 (5 bases). The source of this sequence is a human donor in good health (CMV status not recorded). Some clones in this sample may be carry-over from other donors' samples. Here the CDR3 DNA reads TGTGCCAGCAGTTTAAATAGCGCCACACGATACGAGCAGTACTTC. As protein: CASSLNSATRYEQYF.